Sequencing of this T cell receptor (beta chain) was carried out in a study of cytomegalovirus exposure and HLA in healthy donors. Use of 60 Vbeta and 13 Jbeta primers characterized the PCR. Sequenced by immunoSEQ multiplex PCR; TCRdb stores in-frame clones only, minus some. The data show 200,000 to 250,000 clones, roughly four fifths seen once. The source of this sequence is a girl aged 2-10 years in good health and CMV-seronegative. Material for sequencing was PBMCs.

DNA for the CDR3: TGTGCCAGCAGCCCCCGAAGACAGGGGTCATACTACGAGCAGTACTTC. This encodes CASSPRRQGSYYEQYF. The chain links TRBV9 to TRBJ2-7, with 8 bases matching TRBD1. J gave up 3 bases and V 4 bases, and 12 bases lay outside the gene matches. The length of the CDR3 is 16 residues. Germline CDR1 is SGDLS and CDR2 is YYNGEE. The full variable domain, rest sourced from reference TRBV9 and TRBJ2-7, is DSGVTQTPKHLITATGQRVTLRCSPRSGDLSVYWYQQSLDQGLQFLIQYYNGEERAKGNILERFSAQQFPDLHSELNLSSLELGDSALYFCASSPRRQGSYYEQYFGPGTRLTVT.